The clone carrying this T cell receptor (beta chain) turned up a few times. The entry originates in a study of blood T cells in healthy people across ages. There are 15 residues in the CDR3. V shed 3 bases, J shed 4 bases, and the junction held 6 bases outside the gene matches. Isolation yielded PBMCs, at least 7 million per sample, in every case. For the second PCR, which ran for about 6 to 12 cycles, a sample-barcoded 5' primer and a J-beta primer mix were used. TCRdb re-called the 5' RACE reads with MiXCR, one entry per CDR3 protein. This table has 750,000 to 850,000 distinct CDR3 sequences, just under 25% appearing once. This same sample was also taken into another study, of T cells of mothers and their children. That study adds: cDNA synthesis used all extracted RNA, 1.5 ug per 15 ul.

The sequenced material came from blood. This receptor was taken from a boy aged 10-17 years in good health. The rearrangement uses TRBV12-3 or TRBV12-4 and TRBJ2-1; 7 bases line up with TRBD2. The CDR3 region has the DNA TGTGCCAGCAGTTTGGGAGGACTAGATTACAATGAGCAGTTCTTC. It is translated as CASSLGGLDYNEQFF.